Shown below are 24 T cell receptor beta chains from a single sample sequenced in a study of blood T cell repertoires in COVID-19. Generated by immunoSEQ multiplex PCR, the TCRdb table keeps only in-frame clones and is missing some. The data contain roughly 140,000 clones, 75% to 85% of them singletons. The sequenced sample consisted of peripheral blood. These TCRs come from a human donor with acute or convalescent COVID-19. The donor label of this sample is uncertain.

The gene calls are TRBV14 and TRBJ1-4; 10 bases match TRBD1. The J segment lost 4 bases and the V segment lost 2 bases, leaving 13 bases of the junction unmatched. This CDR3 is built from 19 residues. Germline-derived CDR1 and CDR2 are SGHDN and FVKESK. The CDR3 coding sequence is TGTGCCAGCAGCCAACCACGGGGACAGGGGAGAGGACTTAATGAAAAACTGTTTTTT. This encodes CASSQPRGQGRGLNEKLFF.

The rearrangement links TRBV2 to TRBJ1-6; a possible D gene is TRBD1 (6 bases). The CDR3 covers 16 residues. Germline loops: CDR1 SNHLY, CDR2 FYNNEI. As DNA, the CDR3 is TGTGCTACGAACCACAGGGCGGCCTCTTATAATTCACCCCTCCACTTT. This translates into CATNHRAASYNSPLHF.

For the CDR3, the DNA is TGTGCCAGCAGCGCCCAGGGGGACACTGGAAACACCATATATTTT. Translated: CASSAQGDTGNTIYF. This sequence joins TRBV7-8 and TRBJ1-3, with 7 positions matching TRBD1. This CDR3 is built from 15 residues. With 5 bases clipped from V and 2 bases from J, the junction kept 6 bases outside the gene matches. Germline CDR1 reads SGHVS; CDR2 reads FQNEAQ.

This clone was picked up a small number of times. The CDR3 sequence: CAWSETVNEQYF. DNA for the CDR3: TGTGCCTGGAGTGAGACAGTGAACGAGCAGTACTTC. The rearrangement uses TRBV30 and TRBJ2-7, with D perhaps TRBD1 (5 bases). Trimming stripped 1 base from V and 5 bases from J, with 9 bases between. The CDR3 is 12 residues long. The V gene's germline CDR1 is GTSNPN and CDR2 SVGIG (reference sequence).

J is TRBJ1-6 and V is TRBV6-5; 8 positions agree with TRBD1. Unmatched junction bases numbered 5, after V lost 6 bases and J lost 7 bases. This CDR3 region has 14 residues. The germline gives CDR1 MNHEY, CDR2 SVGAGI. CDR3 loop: CASSPTGGNSPLHF. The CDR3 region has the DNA TGTGCCAGCAGCCCAACAGGGGGGAATTCACCCCTCCACTTT.

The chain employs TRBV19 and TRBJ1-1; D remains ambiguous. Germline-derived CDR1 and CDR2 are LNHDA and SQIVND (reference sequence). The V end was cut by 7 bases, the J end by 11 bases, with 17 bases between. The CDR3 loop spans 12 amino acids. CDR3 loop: CASTGVGSRAFF. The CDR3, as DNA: TGTGCCAGTACCGGGGTCGGCAGTCGGGCTTTCTTT.

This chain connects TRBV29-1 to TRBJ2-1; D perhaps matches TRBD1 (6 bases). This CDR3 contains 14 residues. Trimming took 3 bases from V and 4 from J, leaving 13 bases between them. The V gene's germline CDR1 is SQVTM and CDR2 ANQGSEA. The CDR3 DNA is TGCAGCGTTGATAAGGGCCAGGGGTACAATGAGCAGTTCTTC. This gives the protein CSVDKGQGYNEQFF.

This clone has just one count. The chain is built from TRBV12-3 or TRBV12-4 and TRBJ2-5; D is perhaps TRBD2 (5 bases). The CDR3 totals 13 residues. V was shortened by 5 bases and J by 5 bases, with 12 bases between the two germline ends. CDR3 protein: CASSLPPGETQYF. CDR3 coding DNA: TGTGCCAGCAGTCTTCCCCCGGGGGAGACCCAGTACTTC.

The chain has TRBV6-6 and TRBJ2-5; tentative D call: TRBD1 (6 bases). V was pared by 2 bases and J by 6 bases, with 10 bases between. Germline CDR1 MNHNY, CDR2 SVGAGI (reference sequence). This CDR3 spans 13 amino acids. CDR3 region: CASSYPGAKTQYF. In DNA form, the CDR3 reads TGTGCCAGCAGTTACCCAGGGGCCAAGACCCAGTACTTC.

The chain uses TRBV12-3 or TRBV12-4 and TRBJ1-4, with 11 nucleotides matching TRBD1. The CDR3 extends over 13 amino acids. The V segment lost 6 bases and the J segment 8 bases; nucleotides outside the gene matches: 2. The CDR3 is CASSRDRGEKLFF. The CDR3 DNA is TGTGCCAGCAGCCGGGACAGGGGGGAAAAACTGTTTTTT.

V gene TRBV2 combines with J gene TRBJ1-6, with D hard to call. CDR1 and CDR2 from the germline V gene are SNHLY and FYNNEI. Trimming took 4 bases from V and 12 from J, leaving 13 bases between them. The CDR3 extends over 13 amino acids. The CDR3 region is CASSGSRAGPLHF. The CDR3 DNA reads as TGTGCCAGCAGTGGAAGCCGGGCGGGACCCCTCCACTTT.

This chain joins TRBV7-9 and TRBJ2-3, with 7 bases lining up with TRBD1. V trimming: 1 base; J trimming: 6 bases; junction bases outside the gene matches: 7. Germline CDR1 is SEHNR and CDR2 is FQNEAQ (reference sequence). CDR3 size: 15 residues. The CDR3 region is CASSLDRGPTDTQYF. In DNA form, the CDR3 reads TGTGCCAGCAGCTTAGACAGGGGCCCCACGGATACGCAGTATTTT.

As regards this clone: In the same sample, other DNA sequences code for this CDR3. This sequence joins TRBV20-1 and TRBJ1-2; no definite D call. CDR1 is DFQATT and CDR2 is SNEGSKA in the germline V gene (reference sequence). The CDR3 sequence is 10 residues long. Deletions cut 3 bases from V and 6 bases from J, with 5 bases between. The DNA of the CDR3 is TGCAGTGCTAGGGAGGATGGCTACACCTTC. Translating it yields CSAREDGYTF.

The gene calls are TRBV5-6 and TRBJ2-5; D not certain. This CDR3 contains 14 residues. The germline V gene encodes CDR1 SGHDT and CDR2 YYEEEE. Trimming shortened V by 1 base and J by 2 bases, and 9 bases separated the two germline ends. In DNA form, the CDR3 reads TGTGCCAGCAGCTTGTGGCCGATGCAAGAGACCCAGTACTTC. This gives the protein CASSLWPMQETQYF.

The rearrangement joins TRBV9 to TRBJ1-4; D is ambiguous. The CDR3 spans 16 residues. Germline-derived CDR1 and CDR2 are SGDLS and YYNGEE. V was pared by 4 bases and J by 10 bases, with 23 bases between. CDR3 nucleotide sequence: TGTGCCAGCAGCTCGCCTTCGGAGGCCTTGAACGGAAAACTGTTTTTT. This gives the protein CASSSPSEALNGKLFF. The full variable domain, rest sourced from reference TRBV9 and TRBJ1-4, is DSGVTQTPKHLITATGQRVTLRCSPRSGDLSVYWYQQSLDQGLQFLIQYYNGEERAKGNILERFSAQQFPDLHSELNLSSLELGDSALYFCASSSPSEALNGKLFFGSGTQLSVL.

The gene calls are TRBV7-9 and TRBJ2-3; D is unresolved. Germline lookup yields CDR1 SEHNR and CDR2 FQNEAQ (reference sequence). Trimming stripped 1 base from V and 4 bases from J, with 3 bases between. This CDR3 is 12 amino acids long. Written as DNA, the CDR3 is TGTGCCAGCAGCTTAGGAGCAGATACGCAGTATTTT. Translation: CASSLGADTQYF.

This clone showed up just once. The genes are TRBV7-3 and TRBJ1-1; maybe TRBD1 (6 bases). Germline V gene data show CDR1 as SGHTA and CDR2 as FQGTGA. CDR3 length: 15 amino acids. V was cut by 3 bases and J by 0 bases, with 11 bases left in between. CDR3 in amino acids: CASSLAGGMNTEAFF. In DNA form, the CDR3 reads TGTGCCAGCAGCTTGGCGGGGGGCATGAACACTGAAGCTTTCTTT.

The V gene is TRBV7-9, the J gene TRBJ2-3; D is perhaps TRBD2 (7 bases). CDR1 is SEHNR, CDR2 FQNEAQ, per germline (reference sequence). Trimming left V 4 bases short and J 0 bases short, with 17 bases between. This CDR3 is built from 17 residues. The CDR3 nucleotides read TGTGCCAGCAGCTCCATAACGGGGGGCGAAAGCACAGATACGCAGTATTTT. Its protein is CASSSITGGESTDTQYF.

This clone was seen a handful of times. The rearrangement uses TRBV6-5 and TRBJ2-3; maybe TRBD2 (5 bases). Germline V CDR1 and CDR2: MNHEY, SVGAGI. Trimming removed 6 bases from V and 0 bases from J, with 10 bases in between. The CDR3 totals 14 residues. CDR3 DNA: TGTGCCAGCAGAACGGACTTTAGCACAGATACGCAGTATTTT. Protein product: CASRTDFSTDTQYF.

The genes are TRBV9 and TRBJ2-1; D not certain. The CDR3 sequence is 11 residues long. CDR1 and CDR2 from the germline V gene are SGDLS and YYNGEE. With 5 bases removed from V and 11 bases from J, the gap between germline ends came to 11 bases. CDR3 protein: CASSDDTKQFF. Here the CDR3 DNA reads TGTGCCAGCAGTGACGACACGAAGCAGTTCTTC.

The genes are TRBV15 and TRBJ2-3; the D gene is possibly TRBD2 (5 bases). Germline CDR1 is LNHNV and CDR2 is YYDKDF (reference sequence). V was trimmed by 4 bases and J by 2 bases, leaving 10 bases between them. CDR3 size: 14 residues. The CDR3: CATSNPRVTDTQYF. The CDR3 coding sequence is TGTGCCACCAGCAATCCGCGGGTCACAGATACGCAGTATTTT.

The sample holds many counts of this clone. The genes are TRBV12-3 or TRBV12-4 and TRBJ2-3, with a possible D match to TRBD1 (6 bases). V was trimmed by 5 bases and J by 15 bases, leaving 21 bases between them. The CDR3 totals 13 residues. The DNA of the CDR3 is TGTGCCAGCAGTCCAGGCGGACAGATTAGCCCTTATTTT. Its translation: CASSPGGQISPYF.

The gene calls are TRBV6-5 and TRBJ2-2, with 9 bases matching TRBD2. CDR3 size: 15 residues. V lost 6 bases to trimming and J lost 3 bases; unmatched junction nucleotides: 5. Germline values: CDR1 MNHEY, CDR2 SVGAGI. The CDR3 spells CASSRTSVYTGELFF. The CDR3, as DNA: TGTGCCAGCAGCCGGACTAGCGTGTACACCGGGGAGCTGTTTTTT.

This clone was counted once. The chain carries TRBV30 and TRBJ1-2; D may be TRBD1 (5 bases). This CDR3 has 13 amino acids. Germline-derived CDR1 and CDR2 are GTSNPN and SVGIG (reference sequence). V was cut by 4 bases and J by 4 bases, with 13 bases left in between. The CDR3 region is CAWNSGKGYGYTF. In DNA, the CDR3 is TGTGCCTGGAACTCAGGGAAGGGCTATGGCTACACCTTC.